This T cell receptor (beta chain) was found in a study of cytomegalovirus exposure and HLA in healthy donors. Trimming pared 5 bases from V and 4 bases from J, leaving 16 bases between. The CDR3 covers 15 residues. Germline V gene lookup returns CDR1 SGHAT and CDR2 FQNNGV. Study outcomes and limitations: Many donors carried some public TCRs, although rarity characterized most TCR sequences. A later analysis showed that HLA-associated TCR beta chains had undergone more clonal expansion than equally common others. Altogether, 164 TCR beta chains were recorded as cytomegalovirus-associated.

The primer mix had 60 Vbeta and 13 Jbeta primers. The repertoire was sequenced with immunoSEQ multiplex PCR; TCRdb's copy has only in-frame clones and lacks some. The table records under 80,000 clones, under 80% of them present only once. A word on this clone: What it binds is not known.

Sequenced sample: PBMCs. This sequence originates from a woman in her twenties or thirties in good health and CMV-seronegative. The chain couples TRBV11-2 to TRBJ2-3; D may be TRBD1 (6 bases). The CDR3 sequence is CASSLTGFRADTQYF. As DNA, the CDR3 is TGTGCCAGCAGCCTAACAGGGTTTCGGGCAGATACGCAGTATTTT.